Listed below are T cell receptor beta chains from one sample, sequenced in a study of T-cell reconstitution after alpha-beta-depleted transplantation in children. MiXCR, run by TCRdb on the PCR reads, gives a single entry per CDR3 protein. The sample carries about 200,000 distinct CDR3 sequences, under 20% recorded once. Specimen: PBMCs, mostly from graft donor cells, collected 360 days after TCRalphabeta/CD19-depleted stem cell transplant. The receptors were gathered from a male patient between 2 and 15 years old who had a stem cell transplant for acute lymphoblastic leukemia, so the T cells may come from the graft donor. The CDR3 runs from the conserved cysteine through the conserved F or W. D genes are given only for firm matches. A row's size may be missing; if present it is once, few, many or a size class.

clone_size: NA; d_call: NA; v_call: TRBV20-1; j_call: TRBJ2-1; cdr3_aa: CSARGGGAHNEQFF; cdr3_nt: TGCAGTGCTAGAGGAGGGGGGGCGCACAATGAGCAGTTCTTC
clone_size: few; d_call: NA; v_call: TRBV24-1; j_call: TRBJ1-5; cdr3_aa: CATSEAGRSNQPQHF; cdr3_nt: TGTGCCACCAGTGAGGCGGGGCGAAGCAATCAGCCCCAGCATTTT
clone_size: few; d_call: TRBD2; v_call: TRBV6-6; j_call: TRBJ2-5; cdr3_aa: CASQRGVETQYF; cdr3_nt: TGTGCCAGCCAGCGGGGGGTGGAGACCCAGTACTTC
clone_size: many; d_call: NA; v_call: TRBV5-6; j_call: TRBJ2-6; cdr3_aa: CASSFRSSGANVLTF; cdr3_nt: TGTGCCAGCAGCTTTCGCAGCTCTGGGGCCAACGTCCTGACTTTC
clone_size: few; d_call: TRBD2; v_call: TRBV7-7; j_call: TRBJ2-3; cdr3_aa: CASSRAGGDTQYF; cdr3_nt: TGTGCCAGCAGCCGAGCGGGGGGAGATACGCAGTATTTT
clone_size: few; d_call: TRBD2; v_call: TRBV6-5; j_call: TRBJ2-2; cdr3_aa: CASSLTSGGPFGGELFF; cdr3_nt: TGTGCCAGCAGTTTGACTAGCGGGGGGCCATTCGGCGGGGAGCTGTTTTTT
clone_size: few; d_call: NA; v_call: TRBV7-6; j_call: TRBJ1-2; cdr3_aa: CASSLEARDGYTF; cdr3_nt: TGTGCCAGCAGCTTAGAAGCCCGAGATGGCTACACCTTC
clone_size: NA; d_call: TRBD1; v_call: TRBV27; j_call: TRBJ1-4; cdr3_aa: CASSPNPTGPGEKLFF; cdr3_nt: TGTGCCAGCAGTCCAAACCCGACAGGGCCCGGAGAAAAACTGTTTTTT
clone_size: NA; d_call: TRBD2; v_call: TRBV18; j_call: TRBJ2-1; cdr3_aa: CASSPLEAGGFSYNEQFF; cdr3_nt: TGTGCCAGCTCACCACTCGAAGCGGGGGGGTTCTCCTACAATGAGCAGTTCTTC
clone_size: NA; d_call: NA; v_call: TRBV12-3/TRBV12-4; j_call: TRBJ1-5; cdr3_aa: CASRPPQGFKFQPQHF; cdr3_nt: TGTGCCAGCAGACCCCCGCAGGGGTTCAAATTTCAGCCCCAGCATTTT
clone_size: many; d_call: NA; v_call: TRBV12-3/TRBV12-4; j_call: TRBJ2-4; cdr3_aa: CASSSVPAQNIQYF; cdr3_nt: TGTGCCAGCAGCAGCGTACCGGCCCAAAACATTCAGTACTTC
clone_size: few; d_call: TRBD1; v_call: TRBV20-1; j_call: TRBJ2-2; cdr3_aa: CSAEDRRGGELFF; cdr3_nt: TGCAGTGCTGAGGACAGGCGAGGCGGGGAGCTGTTTTTT
clone_size: NA; d_call: NA; v_call: TRBV20-1; j_call: TRBJ2-7; cdr3_aa: CSAPRGRFWEQYF; cdr3_nt: TGCAGTGCTCCTCGGGGGCGTTTCTGGGAGCAGTACTTC
clone_size: NA; d_call: TRBD2; v_call: TRBV20-1; j_call: TRBJ2-7; cdr3_aa: CSALPPLAGAYEQYF; cdr3_nt: TGCAGTGCTTTACCGCCTCTAGCGGGGGCGTACGAGCAGTACTTC
clone_size: NA; d_call: NA; v_call: TRBV3-1; j_call: TRBJ2-1; cdr3_aa: CASSRRGAGVSDEQFF; cdr3_nt: TGTGCCAGCAGCCGCCGGGGGGCAGGGGTCTCGGATGAGCAGTTCTTC
clone_size: few; d_call: NA; v_call: TRBV12-3/TRBV12-4; j_call: TRBJ2-7; cdr3_aa: CASRGFGEQYF; cdr3_nt: TGTGCCAGCAGGGGTTTTGGGGAGCAGTACTTC
clone_size: NA; d_call: TRBD2; v_call: TRBV20-1; j_call: TRBJ2-7; cdr3_aa: CSAGSSGRSYEQYF; cdr3_nt: TGCAGTGCCGGATCTAGCGGGAGATCCTACGAGCAGTACTTC
clone_size: NA; d_call: NA; v_call: TRBV25-1; j_call: TRBJ2-1; cdr3_aa: CASTLSGYNEQFF; cdr3_nt: TGTGCCAGCACGCTCTCGGGCTACAATGAGCAGTTCTTC
clone_size: many; d_call: NA; v_call: TRBV10-3; j_call: TRBJ1-5; cdr3_aa: CAISESRFGQPQHF; cdr3_nt: TGTGCCATCAGTGAGTCGAGGTTTGGTCAGCCCCAGCATTTT
clone_size: NA; d_call: TRBD2; v_call: TRBV5-1; j_call: TRBJ2-4; cdr3_aa: CASSSGGGLPKNIQYF; cdr3_nt: TGCGCCAGCAGCAGTGGCGGGGGGCTACCCAAAAACATTCAGTACTTC
clone_size: NA; d_call: NA; v_call: TRBV11-2; j_call: TRBJ1-4; cdr3_aa: CASSRGQYNEKLFF; cdr3_nt: TGTGCCAGCAGCCGAGGACAGTATAATGAAAAACTGTTTTTT
clone_size: NA; d_call: NA; v_call: TRBV20-1; j_call: TRBJ2-3; cdr3_aa: CSARDSVPDAPTDTQYF; cdr3_nt: TGCAGTGCTAGAGATTCAGTACCGGACGCCCCCACAGATACGCAGTATTTT
clone_size: NA; d_call: TRBD1; v_call: TRBV20-1; j_call: TRBJ2-5; cdr3_aa: CSASQGEETQYF; cdr3_nt: TGCAGTGCTAGCCAGGGGGAAGAGACCCAGTACTTC
clone_size: NA; d_call: NA; v_call: TRBV7-2; j_call: TRBJ2-3; cdr3_aa: CASSLASERTDTQYF; cdr3_nt: TGTGCCAGCAGCCTCGCGTCTGAGCGCACAGATACGCAGTATTTT
clone_size: many; d_call: TRBD2; v_call: TRBV12-3/TRBV12-4; j_call: TRBJ2-7; cdr3_aa: CASSFSGGAVEQYF; cdr3_nt: TGTGCCAGCAGTTTCAGCGGGGGGGCAGTGGAGCAGTACTTC
clone_size: NA; d_call: NA; v_call: TRBV12-3/TRBV12-4; j_call: TRBJ2-1; cdr3_aa: CASGIRGGDSYNEQFF; cdr3_nt: TGTGCCAGCGGAATCCGGGGAGGGGACAGCTACAATGAGCAGTTCTTC
clone_size: few; d_call: NA; v_call: TRBV12-3/TRBV12-4; j_call: TRBJ2-3; cdr3_aa: CASRPGALDTQYF; cdr3_nt: TGTGCCAGCAGACCAGGGGCCTTGGATACGCAGTATTTT
clone_size: NA; d_call: TRBD1; v_call: TRBV7-9; j_call: TRBJ1-2; cdr3_aa: CASSPGTGASYGYTF; cdr3_nt: TGTGCCAGCAGCCCCGGGACAGGGGCAAGCTATGGCTACACCTTC
clone_size: few; d_call: NA; v_call: TRBV18; j_call: TRBJ2-2; cdr3_aa: CASSPQDLVRELFF; cdr3_nt: TGTGCCAGCTCACCCCAGGACTTGGTCCGGGAGCTGTTTTTT
clone_size: few; d_call: TRBD1; v_call: TRBV7-2; j_call: TRBJ2-7; cdr3_aa: CASSLGTGSHEQYF; cdr3_nt: TGTGCCAGCAGCTTAGGGACAGGGAGCCACGAGCAGTACTTC
clone_size: many; d_call: TRBD1; v_call: TRBV5-6; j_call: TRBJ1-5; cdr3_aa: CASSFRIAGGGEPQHF; cdr3_nt: TGTGCCAGCAGCTTTAGAATTGCAGGGGGCGGGGAGCCCCAGCATTTT
clone_size: few; d_call: TRBD1; v_call: TRBV6-5; j_call: TRBJ2-7; cdr3_aa: CASSYSTGQGNEWEQYF; cdr3_nt: TGTGCCAGCAGTTACTCTACGGGACAGGGTAATGAGTGGGAGCAGTACTTC
clone_size: NA; d_call: NA; v_call: TRBV3-1; j_call: TRBJ1-1; cdr3_aa: CASSHTGSHVGTEAFF; cdr3_nt: TGTGCCAGCAGCCACACGGGGTCACACGTAGGAACTGAAGCTTTCTTT
clone_size: NA; d_call: TRBD2; v_call: TRBV6-1; j_call: TRBJ2-1; cdr3_aa: CASSQGGVAYNEQFF; cdr3_nt: TGTGCCAGCAGCCAGGGAGGGGTGGCCTACAATGAGCAGTTCTTC
clone_size: NA; d_call: TRBD1; v_call: TRBV10-1; j_call: TRBJ2-5; cdr3_aa: CASSRRQGRQETQYF; cdr3_nt: TGCGCCAGCAGTAGACGACAGGGGCGGCAAGAGACCCAGTACTTC
clone_size: NA; d_call: TRBD1; v_call: TRBV5-1; j_call: TRBJ2-7; cdr3_aa: CASSSGTGRTYEQYF; cdr3_nt: TGCGCCAGCAGTTCCGGGACAGGGAGGACCTACGAGCAGTACTTC
clone_size: few; d_call: TRBD2; v_call: TRBV12-3/TRBV12-4; j_call: TRBJ2-3; cdr3_aa: CASSLPGLAGTPRRYTQYF; cdr3_nt: TGTGCCAGCAGTTTACCAGGACTAGCGGGAACCCCCCGGAGGTATACGCAGTATTTT
clone_size: many; d_call: TRBD2; v_call: TRBV20-1; j_call: TRBJ2-1; cdr3_aa: CSARQGAGGPRSYNEQFF; cdr3_nt: TGCAGTGCTAGGCAGGGAGCGGGGGGGCCCCGCTCCTACAATGAGCAGTTCTTC
clone_size: NA; d_call: NA; v_call: TRBV30; j_call: TRBJ1-2; cdr3_aa: CAWRGTTPDGGYTF; cdr3_nt: TGTGCCTGGAGAGGGACTACCCCCGACGGTGGCTACACCTTC
clone_size: NA; d_call: NA; v_call: TRBV5-1; j_call: TRBJ2-1; cdr3_aa: CATARENNEQFF; cdr3_nt: TGCGCCACCGCCCGGGAAAACAATGAGCAGTTCTTC
clone_size: NA; d_call: TRBD1; v_call: TRBV7-9; j_call: TRBJ2-7; cdr3_aa: CASRKGQHYEQYF; cdr3_nt: TGTGCCAGCAGAAAGGGACAGCACTACGAGCAGTACTTC
clone_size: NA; d_call: TRBD1; v_call: TRBV10-3; j_call: TRBJ1-5; cdr3_aa: CAISRDSNQPQHF; cdr3_nt: TGTGCCATCAGCCGGGACAGTAATCAGCCCCAGCATTTT
clone_size: NA; d_call: NA; v_call: TRBV18; j_call: TRBJ1-1; cdr3_aa: CASSRPERNTEAFF; cdr3_nt: TGTGCCAGCTCACGACCAGAGCGGAACACTGAAGCTTTCTTT
clone_size: NA; d_call: NA; v_call: TRBV7-8; j_call: TRBJ2-3; cdr3_aa: CASSLAGDTDTQYF; cdr3_nt: TGTGCCAGCAGCTTAGCGGGAGACACAGATACGCAGTATTTT
clone_size: few; d_call: TRBD2; v_call: TRBV30; j_call: TRBJ2-2; cdr3_aa: CAWSPGTSTGELFF; cdr3_nt: TGTGCCTGGAGTCCCGGGACTAGTACCGGGGAGCTGTTTTTT
clone_size: NA; d_call: NA; v_call: TRBV12-3/TRBV12-4; j_call: TRBJ2-7; cdr3_aa: CASSTQGTAYEQYF; cdr3_nt: TGTGCCAGCAGTACACAGGGTACAGCCTACGAGCAGTACTTC
clone_size: few; d_call: TRBD1; v_call: TRBV5-1; j_call: TRBJ2-1; cdr3_aa: CASSSQETGGGQFF; cdr3_nt: TGCGCCAGCAGCAGTCAGGAGACAGGGGGTGGGCAGTTCTTC
clone_size: NA; d_call: NA; v_call: TRBV10-3; j_call: TRBJ1-4; cdr3_aa: CAISDQEATNEKLFF; cdr3_nt: TGTGCCATCAGTGATCAGGAAGCAACTAATGAAAAACTGTTTTTT
clone_size: few; d_call: NA; v_call: TRBV7-9; j_call: TRBJ1-4; cdr3_aa: CASSLGPTTNEKLFF; cdr3_nt: TGTGCCAGCAGCTTAGGGCCTACAACTAATGAAAAACTGTTTTTT
clone_size: few; d_call: NA; v_call: TRBV9; j_call: TRBJ2-3; cdr3_aa: CASSVGTTSTDTQYF; cdr3_nt: TGTGCCAGCAGCGTAGGAACGACGAGCACAGATACGCAGTATTTT
clone_size: few; d_call: NA; v_call: TRBV18; j_call: TRBJ1-1; cdr3_aa: CASSPNSGGPTFNTEAFF; cdr3_nt: TGTGCCAGCTCACCAAACTCCGGAGGGCCGACCTTTAACACTGAAGCTTTCTTT
clone_size: NA; d_call: TRBD1; v_call: TRBV9; j_call: TRBJ1-1; cdr3_aa: CASSPRGTDEEAFF; cdr3_nt: TGTGCCAGCAGCCCCAGGGGGACAGACGAGGAAGCTTTCTTT
clone_size: many; d_call: TRBD1; v_call: TRBV5-1; j_call: TRBJ2-6; cdr3_aa: CASSQLGTGPSSGANVLTF; cdr3_nt: TGCGCCAGCAGCCAACTGGGGACAGGGCCCAGCTCTGGGGCCAACGTCCTGACTTTC
clone_size: few; d_call: TRBD1; v_call: TRBV2; j_call: TRBJ2-7; cdr3_aa: CASFPWGQYAYEQYF; cdr3_nt: TGTGCCAGCTTCCCATGGGGACAGTACGCCTACGAGCAGTACTTC
clone_size: NA; d_call: NA; v_call: TRBV25-1; j_call: TRBJ1-1; cdr3_aa: CASSESARGTEAFF; cdr3_nt: TGTGCCAGCAGTGAATCGGCCAGGGGTACTGAAGCTTTCTTT